The source of this TCR beta chain is a study of blood T cell repertoires in COVID-19. As for the study in general: Material from acute and convalescent COVID-19 was sourced from the United States, Italy and Spain. PBMCs, B-cell-depleted T cells, or T cells provided the cDNA or gDNA that made up the material.

The CDR3 has 18 residues. V lost 5 bases and J lost 5; bases outside the gene matches: 16. CDR1 is SGHAT, CDR2 FQNNGV, per germline. Per the original methods: By means of reference gene primer amplification, nucleated cell counts were estimated. Sequencing used immunoSEQ multiplex PCR; TCRdb keeps in-frame clones, though not all of them. For V, J and clone size, that table is used; D and trimming come from the DNA. The repertoire holds roughly 250,000 clones, with 85% to 90% as singletons. This clonotype was obtained from a woman between 40 and 55 years old who had recovered from COVID-19. The V and J genes are TRBV11-2 and TRBJ2-1; the match to TRBD2 covers 9 bases. The sample comprised peripheral blood. Here the CDR3 reads CASSPHWREGPGDNEQFF. CDR3 in DNA: TGTGCCAGCAGCCCCCATTGGCGGGAGGGCCCGGGTGACAATGAGCAGTTCTTC.